Following are 21 T cell receptor beta chains from one sample sequenced in a study of regulatory T cells in long-lasting Graves disease. Arm-PCR of CDR3 regions and iRepertoire HTBI primers were the basis on which TCR beta libraries were built. TCRdb reprocessed the multiplex PCR reads via MiXCR and lists one record per CDR3 protein. This sample has about 460,000 distinct CDR3 sequences, with approximately 23% found just once. The sample's time point: persistent/refractory GD, antithyroid drugs over 5 years with positive TRAb. Construction of the TCR library relied on RNA isolated from PBMCs. This sample comprised peripheral blood mononuclear cells (PBMCs), obtained when the disease was refractory, from a patient treated with antithyroid drugs. These TCRs come from a female donor with Graves disease.

V is TRBV7-3 and J is TRBJ1-6; possibly TRBD1 for D (5 bases). CDR1 and CDR2 from the germline V gene are SGHTA and FQGTGA. The CDR3 extends over 12 amino acids. The V end lost 1 base, the J end lost 12 bases, and 7 bases lay between the germline ends. The CDR3 DNA reads as TGTGCCAGCAGCTTAAGGGACGGACCCCTCCACTTT. It specifies CASSLRDGPLHF.

The chain employs TRBV20-1 and TRBJ2-5, with D uncertain. CDR1 is DFQATT and CDR2 is SNEGSKA in the germline V gene (reference sequence). This CDR3 comprises 13 residues. Trimming took off 1 base at V and 1 base at J, with 7 bases between the two ends. The CDR3 coding sequence is TGCAGTGCTAGAGGTTGGTCCCAAGAGACCCAGTACTTC. It translates to CSARGWSQETQYF.

This clonotype showed up just a few times. V gene TRBV3-1 combines with J gene TRBJ2-2; TRBD2 matches 14 bases. The CDR3 length is 19 residues. Germline-derived CDR1 and CDR2 are LGHDT and YNNKEL (reference sequence). J gave up 6 bases and V 3 bases, and 12 bases lay outside the gene matches. CDR3 residues: CASSHGTSGSPIMAGELFF. For the CDR3, the DNA is TGTGCCAGCAGCCATGGGACTAGCGGGAGCCCCATCATGGCCGGGGAGCTGTTTTTT.

The CDR3 protein is CASSPGTSTGGGANVLTF. CDR3 DNA: TGCGCCAGCAGCCCAGGGACCTCCACCGGGGGTGGGGCCAACGTCCTGACTTTC. The chain couples TRBV5-1 to TRBJ2-6, with D perhaps TRBD2 (6 bases). Germline-derived CDR1 and CDR2 are SGHRS and YFSETQ. The germline V and J ends were trimmed by 4 bases and 3 bases, with 20 bases remaining between them. The CDR3 sequence is 18 residues long.

This clonotype was found a few times. The V call is TRBV6-5, the J call TRBJ1-2; D gene unclear. The CDR3 runs 14 residues. Germline-derived CDR1 and CDR2 are MNHEY and SVGAGI. V lost 0 bases and J 1 base, leaving 6 bases between the germline ends. CDR3 loop: CASSYSYGNYGYTF. In DNA form, the CDR3 reads TGTGCCAGCAGTTACTCTTACGGTAACTATGGCTACACCTTC.

The chain has TRBV7-2 and TRBJ2-7; D tentatively fits TRBD1 or TRBD2 (5 bases each). CDR3 length equals 17 residues. Deletions cut 7 bases from V and 6 bases from J, with 28 bases between. CDR1 is SGHTA, CDR2 FQGNSA, per germline. This chain's CDR3 is CASTNHAGAPGGSEQYF. The CDR3 DNA sequence: TGTGCCAGCACCAACCACGCCGGGGCCCCGGGTGGGTCCGAGCAGTACTTC.

This clonotype was seen a few times. The chain combines TRBV2 with TRBJ2-7; 10 nucleotides align to TRBD1. After removal of 5 bases from V and 5 bases from J, the junction contained 6 bases not matched to a gene. The CDR3 consists of 14 residues. Germline V CDR1 and CDR2: SNHLY, FYNNEI. CDR3 coding DNA: TGTGCCAGCAGTTACCGGGACAGGGGCCACGAGCAGTACTTC. Translation: CASSYRDRGHEQYF.

V is TRBV4-3 and J is TRBJ1-1; no definite D call. The CDR3 is 11 residues long. Germline-derived CDR1 and CDR2 are LGHNA and YSLEER. Trimming removed 6 bases from V and 7 bases from J, with 9 bases in between. The CDR3 DNA follows: TGCGCCAGCAGTGCGGGCCTTGAAGCTTTCTTT. As protein: CASSAGLEAFF.

This clonotype came up once. The chain carries TRBV28 and TRBJ2-1, with TRBD2 as a possible D gene (6 bases). The germline V and J ends were trimmed by 3 bases and 0 bases, with 15 bases remaining between them. Germline V gene lookup returns CDR1 MDHEN and CDR2 SYDVKM. CDR3 size: 17 residues. The CDR3 DNA reads TGTGCCAGCAGTTTTATTAAGCGGAGGGGCTCCTACAATGAGCAGTTCTTC. This gives the protein CASSFIKRRGSYNEQFF. Full variable domain (missing parts from reference TRBV28 and TRBJ2-1): DVKVTQSSRYLVKRTGEKVFLECVQDMDHENMFWYRQDPGLGLRLIYFSYDVKMKEKGDIPEGYSVSREKKERFSLILESASTNQTSMYLCASSFIKRRGSYNEQFFGPGTRLTVL.

This clonotype was seen ten or more times. The V gene is TRBV20-1, the J gene TRBJ1-2; D is uncertain. V lost 3 bases and J lost 8, with 22 bases in between. CDR1 is DFQATT and CDR2 is SNEGSKA in the germline V gene (reference sequence). This CDR3 has 15 residues. The CDR3 region is CSARDPRGRNDGYTF. In DNA, the CDR3 is TGCAGTGCTAGGGACCCCAGAGGCCGAAACGACGGCTACACCTTC.

A word on this clonotype: Being one base from a much bigger clone, this may be a read error. The chain has TRBV28 and TRBJ1-4, with D maybe TRBD1 (5 bases). V was shortened by 2 bases and J by 10 bases, with 17 bases between the two germline ends. CDR1 and CDR2 (germline): MDHEN, SYDVKM. CDR3 length: 15 residues. The CDR3 bases are TGTGCCAGCAGTTTACCAGAGGGAAACGGGGGAAAACTGTTTTTT. This encodes CASSLPEGNGGKLFF.

This clonotype was seen repeatedly, ten times or more. This chain joins TRBV28 and TRBJ2-7; D could derive from TRBD1 or TRBD2 (5 bases each). In germline, CDR1 is MDHEN, CDR2 SYDVKM. This CDR3 spans 13 amino acids. Trimming took 5 bases from V and 4 from J, leaving 12 bases between them. CDR3: CASSEGYVYEQYF. CDR3 nucleotides: TGTGCCAGCAGTGAGGGGTACGTTTACGAGCAGTACTTC.

V is TRBV5-1 and J is TRBJ2-7; D might be TRBD1 (6 bases). The CDR3 runs 14 residues. V was pared by 6 bases and J by 5 bases, with 18 bases between. Per germline, CDR1 SGHRS and CDR2 YFSETQ. The CDR3 DNA follows: TGCGCCAGCAAATGGAGGCAGGGGCCGGACGAGCAGTACTTC. Translation gives CASKWRQGPDEQYF.

The V and J genes are TRBV29-1 and TRBJ1-2, with D maybe TRBD1 (6 bases). CDR1 SQVTM and CDR2 ANQGSEA come from the germline V gene. V lost 7 bases and J lost 1, with 16 bases in between. This CDR3 comprises 14 residues. The chain's CDR3 is CSAQSGQLNYGYTF. CDR3 DNA sequence: TGCAGCGCTCAATCGGGACAACTTAACTATGGCTACACCTTC.

This clonotype was counted only a few times. The chain uses TRBV20-1 and TRBJ2-7; D might be TRBD1 (6 bases). Germline V CDR1 and CDR2: DFQATT, SNEGSKA (reference sequence). This CDR3 is built from 13 residues. The ends were cut back, 3 bases at V and 1 base at J, with 10 bases in the middle. The CDR3: CSASGGWSYEQYF. The CDR3 coding sequence is TGCAGTGCTAGTGGGGGCTGGTCCTACGAGCAGTACTTC.

Notes on this clonotype: This sequence may be a read error, since a much larger clone differs from it by one base. CDR3 loop: CAIRLTGNQPQHF. For the CDR3, the DNA is TGTGCCATCAGACTCACAGGGAATCAGCCCCAGCATTTT. V and J are TRBV12-3 or TRBV12-4 and TRBJ1-5; D is perhaps TRBD1 (6 bases). This CDR3 region has 13 residues. The V end lost 10 bases, the J end lost 4 bases, and 14 bases lay between the germline ends.

This clonotype turned up a few times. V and J are TRBV6-4 and TRBJ1-2; D is possibly TRBD1 (5 bases). The CDR3 is 16 amino acids. The V gene's germline CDR1 is MRHNA and CDR2 SNTAGT. With 5 bases removed from V and 3 bases from J, the gap between germline ends came to 19 bases. In DNA, the CDR3 is TGTGCCAGCAGTTACTTTGGGCAGGGCGAGGACTATGGCTACACCTTC. Translation gives CASSYFGQGEDYGYTF.

CDR3 protein: CASSLVQEELFF. The CDR3 DNA reads as TGTGCCAGCAGCTTGGTGCAGGAGGAGCTGTTTTTT. The chain recombines TRBV5-4 with TRBJ2-2; D remains unclear. The CDR3 contains 12 residues. CDR1 is SGHNT, CDR2 YYREEE, per germline (reference sequence). V was trimmed by 0 bases and J by 10 bases, leaving 7 bases between them.

The sample holds many counts of this clonotype. As DNA, the CDR3 is TGTGCCAGTAGGCCGGGACAGACCTATGGCTACACCTTC. The encoded protein is CASRPGQTYGYTF. The V gene is TRBV19, the J gene TRBJ1-2; 7 bases agree with TRBD1. Germline values: CDR1 LNHDA, CDR2 SQIVND (reference sequence). The CDR3 is made up of 13 amino acids. V was pared by 6 bases and J by 4 bases, with 5 bases of the junction left unmatched.

This clonotype was detected ten times or more. The chain is built from TRBV6-1 and TRBJ2-7; perhaps TRBD1 as D (5 bases). The CDR3 extends over 14 amino acids. Germline CDR1 MNHNS, CDR2 SASEGT. Trimming removed 5 bases from V and 2 bases from J, with 13 bases in between. The CDR3 here is CASSLVEGAYEQYF. The CDR3 DNA follows: TGTGCCAGCAGTCTAGTAGAAGGGGCCTACGAGCAGTACTTC.

This clonotype was seen many times. The CDR3 loop reads CASSLTSGAQETQYF. The DNA for the CDR3 is TGTGCCAGCAGTTTGACTAGCGGGGCCCAAGAGACCCAGTACTTC. The chain carries TRBV2 and TRBJ2-5; 11 bases match TRBD2. CDR1 is SNHLY, CDR2 FYNNEI, per germline. There are 15 residues in the CDR3. V trimming: 5 bases; J trimming: 1 base; junction bases outside the gene matches: 3.